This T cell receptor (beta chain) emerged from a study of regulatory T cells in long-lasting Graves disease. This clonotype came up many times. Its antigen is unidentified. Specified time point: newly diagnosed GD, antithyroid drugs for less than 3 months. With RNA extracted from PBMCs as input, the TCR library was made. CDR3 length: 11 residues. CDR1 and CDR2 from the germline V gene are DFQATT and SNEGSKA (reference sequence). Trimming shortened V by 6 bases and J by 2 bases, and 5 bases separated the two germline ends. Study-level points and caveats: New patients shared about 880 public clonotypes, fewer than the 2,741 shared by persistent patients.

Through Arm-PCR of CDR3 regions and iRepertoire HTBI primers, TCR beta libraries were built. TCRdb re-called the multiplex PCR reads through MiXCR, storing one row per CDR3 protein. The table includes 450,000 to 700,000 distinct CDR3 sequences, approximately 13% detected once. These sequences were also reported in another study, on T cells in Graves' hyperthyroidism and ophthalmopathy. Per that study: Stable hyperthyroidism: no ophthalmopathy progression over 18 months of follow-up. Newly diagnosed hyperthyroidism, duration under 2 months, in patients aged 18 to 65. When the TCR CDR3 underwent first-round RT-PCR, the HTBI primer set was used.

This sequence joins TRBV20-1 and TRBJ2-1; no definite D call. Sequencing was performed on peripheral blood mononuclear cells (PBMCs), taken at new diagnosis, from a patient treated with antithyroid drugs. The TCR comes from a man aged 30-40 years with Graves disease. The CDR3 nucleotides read TGCAGTGCGGCCGCCTACAATGAGCAGTTCTTC. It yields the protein CSAAAYNEQFF.